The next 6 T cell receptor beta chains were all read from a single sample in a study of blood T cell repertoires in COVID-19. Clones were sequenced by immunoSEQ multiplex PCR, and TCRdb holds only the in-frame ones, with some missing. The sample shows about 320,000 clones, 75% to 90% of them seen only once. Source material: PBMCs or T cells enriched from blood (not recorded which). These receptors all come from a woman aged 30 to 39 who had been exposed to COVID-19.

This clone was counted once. The CDR3: CASSKGGAWGNTIYF. The CDR3 bases are TGTGCCAGTAGTAAAGGGGGTGCTTGGGGAAACACCATATATTTT. This sequence joins TRBV19 and TRBJ1-3; D might be TRBD1 (6 bases). V dropped 4 bases and J dropped 4 bases, with 14 bases sitting between them. CDR1 and CDR2 from the germline V gene are LNHDA and SQIVND (reference sequence). The CDR3 length is 15 residues. Full variable domain (rest looked up from reference TRBV19 and TRBJ1-3): DGGITQSPKYLFRKEGQNVTLSCEQNLNHDAMYWYRQDPGQGLRLIYYSQIVNDFQKGDIAEGYSVSREKKESFPLTVTSAQKNPTAFYLCASSKGGAWGNTIYFGEGSWLTVV.

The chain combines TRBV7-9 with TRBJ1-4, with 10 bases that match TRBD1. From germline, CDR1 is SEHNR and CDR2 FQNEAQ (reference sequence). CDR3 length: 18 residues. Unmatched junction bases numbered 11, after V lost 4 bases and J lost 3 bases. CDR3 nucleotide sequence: TGTGCCAGCAGCTGGGACAGGGGACTGCAACTGGCTAATGAAAAACTGTTTTTT. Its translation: CASSWDRGLQLANEKLFF.

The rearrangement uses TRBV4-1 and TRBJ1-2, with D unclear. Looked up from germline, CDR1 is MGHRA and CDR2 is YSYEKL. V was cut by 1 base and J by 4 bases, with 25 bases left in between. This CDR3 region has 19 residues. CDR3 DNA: TGCGCCAGCAGCCAAGGCCGCGCAGGTGAGCCCCCGAGCAGCTATGGCTACACCTTC. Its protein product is CASSQGRAGEPPSSYGYTF.

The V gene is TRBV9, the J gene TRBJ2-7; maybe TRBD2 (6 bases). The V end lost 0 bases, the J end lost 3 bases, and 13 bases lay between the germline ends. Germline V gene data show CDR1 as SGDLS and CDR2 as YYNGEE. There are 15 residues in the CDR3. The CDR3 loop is CASSVGRGTYYEQYF. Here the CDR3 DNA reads TGTGCCAGCAGCGTAGGAAGAGGGACTTACTACGAGCAGTACTTC.

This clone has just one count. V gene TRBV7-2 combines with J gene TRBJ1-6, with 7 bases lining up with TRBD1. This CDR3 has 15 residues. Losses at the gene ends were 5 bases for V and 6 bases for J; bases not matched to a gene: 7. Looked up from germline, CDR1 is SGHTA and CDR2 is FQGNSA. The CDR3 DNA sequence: TGTGCCAGCAGCCCAGTTACAGGGGTTAATTCACCCCTCCACTTT. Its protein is CASSPVTGVNSPLHF. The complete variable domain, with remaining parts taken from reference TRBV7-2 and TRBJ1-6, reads GAGVSQSPSNKVTEKGKDVELRCDPISGHTALYWYRQSLGQGLEFLIYFQGNSAPDKSGLPSDRFSAERTGGSVSTLTIQRTQQEDSAVYLCASSPVTGVNSPLHFGNGTRLTVT.

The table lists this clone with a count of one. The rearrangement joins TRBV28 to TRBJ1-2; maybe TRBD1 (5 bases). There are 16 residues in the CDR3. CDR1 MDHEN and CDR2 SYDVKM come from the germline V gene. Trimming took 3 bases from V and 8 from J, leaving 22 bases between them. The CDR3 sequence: CASSFSGVGASGGYTF. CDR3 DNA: TGTGCCAGCAGTTTCTCGGGAGTCGGGGCCTCGGGAGGCTACACCTTC.